The 6 T cell receptor beta chains reported below all come from one sample, sequenced in a study of blood T cell repertoires in COVID-19 (dated by TCRdb to the early 2020s). Library creation used the immunoSEQ multiplex PCR assay. In TCRdb, the immuneACCESS table is reduced to in-frame sequences with V and J assigned. These tables do not hold every clone; where another copy was compared, an unresolved V gene accounts for under half, and the others remain unexplained. For this sample there are about 140,000 clones; 88% appear just once. Jointly, the top ten make up roughly 10% of the sample. Sequencing was carried out using peripheral blood. Receptors originate from a man in his sixties with active or convalescent COVID-19.

J is TRBJ2-3 and V is TRBV4-1, with 10 bases matching TRBD2. The CDR3 totals 17 residues. Germline V lookup: CDR1 MGHRA, CDR2 YSYEKL. V lost 1 base to trimming and J lost 6 bases; unmatched junction nucleotides: 10. This CDR3 reads CASSQALTASGSDTQYF. CDR3 nucleotides: TGCGCCAGCAGCCAAGCCCTTACGGCTAGCGGGAGTGATACGCAGTATTTT.

This clone has just one count. Here the CDR3 DNA reads TGTGCCAGCAGCCTGGTCCCGCAGGGGAACACCGGGGAGCTGTTTTTT. Translation gives CASSLVPQGNTGELFF. The chain has TRBV9 and TRBJ2-2; TRBD1 might be the D (5 bases). The CDR3 is made up of 16 amino acids. Germline CDR1 SGDLS, CDR2 YYNGEE. Trimming took 4 bases from V and 1 from J, leaving 14 bases between them.

V usage is TRBV28 and J usage is TRBJ1-1; D is undetermined. Trimming left V 2 bases short and J 3 bases short, with 7 bases between. This CDR3 comprises 13 residues. The germline CDR1 and CDR2 sequences are MDHEN and SYDVKM. CDR3 in DNA: TGTGCCAGCAGTTTAATGGCCGACACTGAAGCTTTCTTT. Translation: CASSLMADTEAFF. The variable domain in full, with the rest retrieved from reference TRBV28 and TRBJ1-1, is DVKVTQSSRYLVKRTGEKVFLECVQDMDHENMFWYRQDPGLGLRLIYFSYDVKMKEKGDIPEGYSVSREKKERFSLILESASTNQTSMYLCASSLMADTEAFFGQGTRLTVV.

The V and J genes are TRBV28 and TRBJ2-3; 12 nucleotides agree with TRBD1. Germline V lookup: CDR1 MDHEN, CDR2 SYDVKM. This CDR3 has 18 residues. The V gene end was trimmed by 6 bases and the J gene end by 4 bases; junction bases not matched to a gene: 14. The CDR3 spells CASRHRPGTGGTADTQYF. The CDR3 DNA is TGTGCCAGCAGGCATCGACCCGGGACAGGGGGCACCGCAGATACGCAGTATTTT.

The chain employs TRBV14 and TRBJ2-7; D remains unclear. The length of the CDR3 is 14 residues. Germline V CDR1 and CDR2: SGHDN, FVKESK. Trimming stripped 0 bases from V and 5 bases from J, with 11 bases between. The CDR3 region is CASSQDIVRNEQYF. CDR3 nucleotide sequence: TGTGCCAGCAGCCAAGATATCGTGAGGAACGAGCAGTACTTC.

The chain combines TRBV11-2 with TRBJ2-7; TRBD1 might be the D (5 bases). CDR1 SGHAT and CDR2 FQNNGV come from the germline V gene. V was trimmed by 4 bases and J by 0 bases, leaving 10 bases between them. The CDR3 runs 14 residues. The CDR3 spells CASSWTRYSYEQYF. The CDR3 DNA reads TGTGCCAGCAGCTGGACACGGTACTCCTACGAGCAGTACTTC.